Below are 17 T cell receptor beta chains sequenced from a single sample in a study of cytomegalovirus exposure and HLA in healthy donors. PCR used 60 Vbeta primers and 13 Jbeta primers. Clones were sequenced by immunoSEQ multiplex PCR, and TCRdb holds only the in-frame ones, with some missing. The sample lists 130,000 or so clones, 61% occurring once. The material sequenced was PBMCs. These TCRs come from a male donor in good health and CMV-seronegative.

This clone was seen a handful of times. This chain connects TRBV6-1 to TRBJ1-1, with 7 bases matching TRBD1. The CDR3 sequence is 15 residues long. V lost 6 bases and J lost 8; bases outside the gene matches: 15. The germline V gene encodes CDR1 MNHNS and CDR2 SASEGT. The CDR3 DNA follows: TGTGCCAGCAGAGACTCCGACAGGGCCTGGGGCGAAGCTTTCTTT. Protein sequence: CASRDSDRAWGEAFF.

This clone was recorded a few times. J is TRBJ2-7 and V is TRBV5-1; TRBD2 might be the D (6 bases). V shed 2 bases and J shed 0 bases, with 9 bases lying between them. Germline CDR1 is SGHRS and CDR2 is YFSETQ. The CDR3 runs to 14 residues. CDR3 bases: TGCGCCAGCAGCTTTCGGGGGAGCTCCTACGAGCAGTACTTC. It encodes CASSFRGSSYEQYF.

The chain combines TRBV7-2 with TRBJ1-2, with TRBD1 matching over 7 bases. Germline CDR1 is SGHTA and CDR2 is FQGNSA. The CDR3 length is 17 residues. Trimming at V came to 1 base and at J to 5 bases, leaving 13 bases not matched to a gene. CDR3 region: CASSLGTGAGWNYGYTF. In DNA, the CDR3 is TGTGCCAGCAGCTTAGGCACAGGGGCGGGGTGGAATTATGGCTACACCTTC.

Only a few counts were recorded for this clone. The V and J genes are TRBV7-2 and TRBJ2-7, with 11 bases fitting TRBD2. The V segment lost 5 bases and the J segment 4 bases; nucleotides outside the gene matches: 10. Looked up from germline, CDR1 is SGHTA and CDR2 is FQGNSA. CDR3 length: 16 residues. CDR3 region: CASSPILASGGYEQYF. The CDR3 DNA is TGTGCCAGCAGCCCTATCTTGGCTAGCGGGGGGTACGAGCAGTACTTC.

This sequence joins TRBV5-8 and TRBJ1-5; 9 bases are shared with TRBD1. The CDR3 sequence is 15 residues long. V lost 4 bases to trimming and J lost 5 bases; unmatched junction nucleotides: 7. Germline V gene data show CDR1 as SGHTS and CDR2 as YDEGEE. The CDR3 reads CASSELDRGDQPQHF. DNA of the CDR3: TGTGCCAGCAGCGAACTCGACAGGGGGGATCAGCCCCAGCATTTT.

This clone was detected only a few times. This chain links TRBV5-6 with TRBJ2-5; 8 bases line up with TRBD2. Germline V CDR1 and CDR2: SGHDT, YYEEEE. This CDR3 contains 14 residues. Trimming took 3 bases from V and 4 from J; bases not matched to a gene: 5. The DNA for the CDR3 is TGTGCCAGCAGCTGGGGGGCGGGAGGAGAGACCCAGTACTTC. This gives the protein CASSWGAGGETQYF.

The table lists this clone with a few counts. The chain joins TRBV12-2 to TRBJ1-2; the D call of TRBD1 is as the table states it, not checked on the DNA. TRBV12-2 represents a pseudogene. The CDR3 loop spans 13 amino acids. CDR3 loop: CASRLGPFYGYTF. CDR3 nucleotide sequence: TGTGCAAGTCGCCTGGGCCCGTTCTATGGCTACACCTTC.

The rearrangement joins TRBV29-1 to TRBJ1-2; D remains ambiguous. Trimming shortened V by 1 base and J by 8 bases, and 17 bases separated the two germline ends. The CDR3 contains 14 residues. Germline loops: CDR1 SQVTM, CDR2 ANQGSEA. The CDR3 protein is CSVEARESLLGYTF. Written as DNA, the CDR3 is TGCAGCGTTGAAGCCCGCGAGTCCCTCTTGGGCTACACCTTC.

The rearrangement links TRBV4-1 to TRBJ2-2; D remains ambiguous. CDR1 and CDR2 from the germline V gene are MGHRA and YSYEKL. Trimming took 1 base from V and 1 from J, leaving 4 bases between them. The CDR3 sequence is 14 residues long. The CDR3 reads CASSQGQNTGELFF. The CDR3 DNA reads TGCGCCAGCAGCCAAGGACAGAACACCGGGGAGCTGTTTTTT.

This chain uses TRBV19 with TRBJ2-1, with TRBD1 identical over 7 bases. CDR1 and CDR2 from the germline V gene are LNHDA and SQIVND (reference sequence). The J segment lost 1 base and the V segment lost 6 bases, leaving 3 bases of the junction unmatched. The CDR3 loop spans 14 amino acids. CDR3 sequence: CASRDRSSYNEQFF. The CDR3 DNA reads as TGTGCCAGTAGGGACAGGTCTTCCTACAATGAGCAGTTCTTC.

This clone occurred once. The V and J genes are TRBV7-2 and TRBJ2-3, with D perhaps matching TRBD1 (6 bases). V lost 5 bases and J 3 bases, leaving 12 bases between the germline ends. This CDR3 comprises 14 residues. Germline CDR1 reads SGHTA; CDR2 reads FQGNSA. As DNA, the CDR3 is TGTGCCAGCAGCCTACAGGGTCCGACAGATACGCAGTATTTT. This encodes CASSLQGPTDTQYF.

CDR3: CAISESPWRGTGFNQPQHF. The CDR3 nucleotides are TGTGCCATCAGTGAGTCCCCTTGGAGGGGTACAGGATTCAATCAGCCCCAGCATTTT. The chain uses TRBV10-3 and TRBJ1-5, with D perhaps matching TRBD1 (5 bases). This CDR3 contains 19 residues. The V gene's germline CDR1 is ENHRY and CDR2 SYGVKD. Deletions cut 0 bases from V and 3 bases from J, with 21 bases between.

The chain joins TRBV7-2 to TRBJ1-5; D not certain. Germline loops: CDR1 SGHTA, CDR2 FQGNSA. V lost 3 bases and J 6 bases, leaving 6 bases between the germline ends. This CDR3 has 12 amino acids. The CDR3 reads CASSFGGQPQHF. CDR3 bases: TGTGCCAGCAGCTTTGGCGGTCAGCCCCAGCATTTT. The entire variable domain, with the rest obtained from reference TRBV7-2 and TRBJ1-5, is as follows: GAGVSQSPSNKVTEKGKDVELRCDPISGHTALYWYRQSLGQGLEFLIYFQGNSAPDKSGLPSDRFSAERTGGSVSTLTIQRTQQEDSAVYLCASSFGGQPQHFGDGTRLSIL.

This clone was counted between two and nine times. The V and J genes are TRBV27 and TRBJ1-2, with TRBD1 matching 8 bases. Germline V lookup: CDR1 MNHEY, CDR2 SMNVEV (reference sequence). Trimming removed 6 bases from V and 7 bases from J; junction bases left unmatched: 10. The CDR3 totals 14 residues. The CDR3 sequence is CASRPSGQGSGYTF. The CDR3 DNA reads TGTGCCAGCAGGCCCTCAGGACAGGGAAGTGGCTACACCTTC.

The rearrangement uses TRBV19 and TRBJ2-7; D possibly corresponds to TRBD1 (6 bases). Germline assignment: CDR1 LNHDA and CDR2 SQIVND (reference sequence). CDR3 length: 17 amino acids. Trimming took off 5 bases at V and 2 bases at J, with 22 bases between the two ends. CDR3 sequence: CASSPQHSTGTTYEQYF. In DNA, the CDR3 is TGTGCCAGTAGTCCCCAACATTCGACAGGTACTACCTACGAGCAGTACTTC.

The J gene is TRBJ1-1, the V gene TRBV6-4; D might be TRBD1 (5 bases). From germline, CDR1 is MRHNA and CDR2 SNTAGT. The length of the CDR3 is 13 residues. V lost 0 bases to trimming and J lost 11 bases, with 13 bases between them. Here the CDR3 DNA reads TGTGCCAGCAGTGACTCGGAGGGGTTGGCTGCTTTCTTT. Its translation is CASSDSEGLAAFF.

The rearrangement uses TRBV28 and TRBJ1-3; D is possibly TRBD1 (5 bases). The V end was cut by 3 bases, the J end by 3 bases, with 9 bases between. Germline-derived CDR1 and CDR2 are MDHEN and SYDVKM. The CDR3 runs to 14 residues. The CDR3 region has the DNA TGTGCCAGCAGTTTCAGTCAGGGTGGAAACACCATATATTTT. It yields the protein CASSFSQGGNTIYF. The full variable domain, with the rest looked up from reference TRBV28 and TRBJ1-3, is DVKVTQSSRYLVKRTGEKVFLECVQDMDHENMFWYRQDPGLGLRLIYFSYDVKMKEKGDIPEGYSVSREKKERFSLILESASTNQTSMYLCASSFSQGGNTIYFGEGSWLTVV.